This T cell receptor (beta chain) was profiled in a study of cytomegalovirus exposure and HLA in healthy donors. Study information: The study's early data release held tens of millions of unique TCRs from HLA-typed donors.

General study results and limits: Prediction of most subjects' HLA-A and HLA-B alleles by TCR beta sequences was reportedly accurate. In a later analysis, TCR beta V- and J-gene trimming showed a link to a missense DCLRE1C variant.

Turning to this clone: Its antigen is as yet unknown.

The PCR contained 60 Vbeta and 13 Jbeta primers. Method: immunoSEQ multiplex PCR; TCRdb's copy keeps in-frame clones and lacks some. Of about 300,000 clones listed, roughly 85% were seen once; the top ten hold 3% to 4%. The origin of this receptor is a man aged 40-49 years in good health and CMV-seropositive. The material sequenced was PBMCs.

CDR3 sequence reads: CASSSLSASNTEAFF. The CDR3 DNA reads as TGCGCCAGCAGCTCCCTCAGTGCCTCAAACACTGAAGCTTTCTTT. V is TRBV5-1 and J is TRBJ1-1, with D uncertain. From germline, CDR1 is SGHRS and CDR2 YFSETQ. The germline V and J ends were trimmed by 3 bases and 2 bases, with 14 bases remaining between them. The length of the CDR3 is 15 residues.